This entry lists 30 T cell receptor beta chains sequenced from one sample in a study of graft-versus-host responses after intestinal transplantation. These receptors lack a known antigen. Clones were read by immunoSEQ multiplex PCR, and TCRdb kept only the in-frame ones, dropping some. The sample holds 85,000 to 110,000 clones, roughly 93% seen once. Material: unstimulated CD8+ T cells sorted from spleen or lymph node cells, obtained before intestinal transplant. Every receptor here comes from a human donor who received an intestinal transplant.

This chain joins TRBV19 and TRBJ1-1; the match to TRBD1 covers 7 bases. Germline V gene lookup returns CDR1 LNHDA and CDR2 SQIVND (reference sequence). The CDR3 loop spans 18 amino acids. J lost 0 bases, V lost 4 bases, and 14 bases had no gene match. CDR3 sequence (DNA): TGTGCCAGTAGTACCCACTATCTGACAGGGCCTATGAACACTGAAGCTTTCTTT. It is translated as CASSTHYLTGPMNTEAFF.

The rearrangement joins TRBV19 to TRBJ1-2; D unresolved. V was clipped by 6 bases and J by 0 bases, with 14 bases between them. This CDR3 region has 15 residues. Germline V CDR1 and CDR2: LNHDA, SQIVND (reference sequence). CDR3 coding DNA: TGTGCCAGTAGCCGGCCTGCTTACACTAACTATGGCTACACCTTC. It specifies CASSRPAYTNYGYTF.

This chain joins TRBV13 and TRBJ2-2, with D possibly matching TRBD2 (6 bases). V lost 4 bases and J lost 6, with 15 bases in between. The CDR3 is 15 residues long. The V gene's germline CDR1 is PRHDT and CDR2 FYEKMQ (reference sequence). The CDR3 DNA reads as TGTGCCAGCAGCTCCCGACTAGACACCTCCGGGGAGCTGTTTTTT. As protein: CASSSRLDTSGELFF.

V gene TRBV13 combines with J gene TRBJ2-3; 9 bases fit TRBD2. The V gene's germline CDR1 is PRHDT and CDR2 FYEKMQ (reference sequence). CDR3 size: 16 residues. Trimming took 4 bases from V and 7 from J; bases not matched to a gene: 12. The CDR3 sequence: CASSYDSGGLRNTQYF. CDR3 DNA sequence: TGTGCCAGCAGCTATGATAGCGGGGGCCTTCGGAATACGCAGTATTTT.

This chain joins TRBV7-9 and TRBJ1-2, with D perhaps TRBD1 (6 bases). Germline lookup yields CDR1 SEHNR and CDR2 FQNEAQ (reference sequence). The CDR3 loop spans 12 amino acids. CDR3 in amino acids: CTEARDIYGYTF. CDR3 nucleotides: TGTACCGAAGCGCGGGACATCTATGGCTACACCTTC.

The chain links TRBV19 to TRBJ1-1, with 11 bases fitting TRBD1. Germline trimming cut 8 bases from V and 5 bases from J; bases unmatched to any gene: 4. Germline CDR1 is LNHDA and CDR2 is SQIVND (reference sequence). This CDR3 is built from 13 residues. The CDR3: CASRTGGSTEAFF. CDR3 DNA sequence: TGTGCCAGTCGGACAGGGGGCAGTACTGAAGCTTTCTTT.

In this sample, this clone turned up a few times. CDR3 coding DNA: TGTGCTAGTGGTTTGGCCGCGACAGGGATGAACGAGCAGTACTTC. This codes for CASGLAATGMNEQYF. The chain couples TRBV12-5 to TRBJ2-7, with TRBD1 matching over 7 bases. With V trimmed by 1 base and J by 5 bases, 8 bases remained unmatched. The CDR3 sequence is 15 residues long. Germline CDR1 is LGHNT and CDR2 is FRNRAP.

This chain connects TRBV4-1 to TRBJ1-1; D remains ambiguous. The CDR3 has 16 residues. In germline, CDR1 is MGHRA, CDR2 YSYEKL. V was clipped by 0 bases and J by 4 bases, with 15 bases between them. The CDR3 nucleotides read TGCGCCAGCAGCCAAGAAGTGCTTCCGGGATCCACTGAAGCTTTCTTT. This codes for CASSQEVLPGSTEAFF.

The chain joins TRBV7-6 to TRBJ2-3, with 11 bases matching TRBD2. CDR1 is SGHVS and CDR2 is FNYEAQ in the germline V gene. The J segment lost 2 bases and the V segment lost 3 bases, leaving 7 bases of the junction unmatched. The CDR3 spans 17 residues. The CDR3 DNA is TGTGCCAGCAGCTTTCCGCCTAGCGGGGGGTACACAGATACGCAGTATTTT. It encodes CASSFPPSGGYTDTQYF.

The chain recombines TRBV7-8 with TRBJ1-3, with D perhaps TRBD1 (6 bases). The CDR3 spans 15 residues. V lost 6 bases and J 3 bases, leaving 15 bases between the germline ends. Germline V CDR1 and CDR2: SGHVS, FQNEAQ. In nucleotides, the CDR3 is TGTGCCAGCAGGGCTGGGTGGGGGCTTGGAAACACCATATATTTT. Translating gives CASRAGWGLGNTIYF.

This rearrangement joins TRBV6-5 to TRBJ1-5, with TRBD1 identical over 10 bases. CDR1 is MNHEY and CDR2 is SVGAGI in the germline V gene. The CDR3 extends over 15 amino acids. Germline trimming cut 5 bases from V and 4 bases from J; bases unmatched to any gene: 5. In DNA form, the CDR3 reads TGTGCCAGCAGTATGGGACAGGGGCTAAATCAGCCCCAGCATTTT. Translated: CASSMGQGLNQPQHF.

The chain employs TRBV7-9 and TRBJ1-1; D is possibly TRBD1 (5 bases). The CDR3 covers 14 residues. The germline gives CDR1 SEHNR, CDR2 FQNEAQ (reference sequence). The V gene lost 3 bases and the J gene lost 4 bases, with 12 bases spanning the gap. The CDR3, as DNA: TGTGCCAGCAGCTTTTCCAGGGTCAGCACTGAAGCTTTCTTT. It encodes CASSFSRVSTEAFF.

The V call is TRBV4-2, the J call TRBJ2-7; 9 bases agree with TRBD1. The V gene's germline CDR1 is LGHNA and CDR2 YNFKEQ. CDR3 length: 15 residues. V shed 1 base and J 5 bases; nucleotides not matched to a gene: 6. CDR3 protein: CASSQAGTGMDEQYF. The CDR3 nucleotides are TGTGCCAGCAGCCAAGCCGGGACAGGGATGGACGAGCAGTACTTC.

The V call is TRBV4-2, the J call TRBJ2-7; D remains unclear. CDR3 length equals 11 residues. V was trimmed by 2 bases and J by 4 bases, leaving 3 bases between them. Germline loops: CDR1 LGHNA, CDR2 YNFKEQ. The CDR3 sequence: CASSQSYEQYF. CDR3 in DNA: TGTGCCAGCAGCCAATCTTACGAGCAGTACTTC.

Notes on this clone: The junction departs from germline at one end; a sequencing error may be responsible. This rearrangement joins TRBV6-5 to TRBJ2-2, with D possibly TRBD2 on 5 matching bases. In germline, CDR1 is MNHEY, CDR2 SVGAGI. The CDR3 is made up of 13 amino acids. The CDR3 spells CVAGIQYTGELFF. As DNA, the CDR3 is TGCGTTGCGGGTATTCAGTACACCGGGGAGCTGTTTTTT.

This chain links TRBV4-1 with TRBJ2-1; a possible D gene is TRBD1 (5 bases). V was clipped by 0 bases and J by 7 bases, with 10 bases between them. This CDR3 is built from 14 residues. Germline V gives CDR1 MGHRA, CDR2 YSYEKL. CDR3 in amino acids: CASSQDKGRNEQFF. The DNA of the CDR3 is TGCGCCAGCAGCCAAGATAAGGGGCGGAATGAGCAGTTCTTC.

This rearrangement joins TRBV9 to TRBJ2-1; D is tentatively TRBD1 or TRBD2 (5 bases each). This CDR3 has 13 amino acids. The V gene lost 0 bases and the J gene lost 10 bases, with 11 bases spanning the gap. The germline V gene encodes CDR1 SGDLS and CDR2 YYNGEE. CDR3 amino acids: CASSVGGEMEQFF. The CDR3 DNA follows: TGTGCCAGCAGCGTAGGAGGGGAAATGGAGCAGTTCTTC. Combining the CDR3 with reference TRBV9 and TRBJ2-1 gives the whole variable domain DSGVTQTPKHLITATGQRVTLRCSPRSGDLSVYWYQQSLDQGLQFLIQYYNGEERAKGNILERFSAQQFPDLHSELNLSSLELGDSALYFCASSVGGEMEQFFGPGTRLTVL.

The genes are TRBV5-1 and TRBJ2-1; no firm D call. There are 14 residues in the CDR3. In germline, CDR1 is SGHRS, CDR2 YFSETQ. V lost 3 bases to trimming and J lost 4 bases, with 11 bases between them. This CDR3 reads CASSSPSEYNEQFF. The CDR3 region has the DNA TGCGCCAGCAGCTCTCCCAGTGAGTACAATGAGCAGTTCTTC.

The chain combines TRBV7-9 with TRBJ1-2, with no clear D. CDR1 is SEHNR and CDR2 is FQNEAQ in the germline V gene (reference sequence). Trimming took 5 bases from V and 8 from J, leaving 12 bases between them. This CDR3 region has 12 residues. CDR3 protein: CASSPGVEGYTF. The DNA for the CDR3 is TGTGCCAGCAGCCCCGGGGTAGAGGGCTACACCTTC.

V is TRBV6-6 and J is TRBJ1-2; D unclear. This CDR3 spans 13 amino acids. The germline V and J ends were trimmed by 6 bases and 2 bases, with 10 bases remaining between them. The germline V gene has CDR1 MNHNY and CDR2 SVGAGI (reference sequence). The CDR3 DNA is TGTGCCAGCAGGCCAGGACTGAACTATGGCTACACCTTC. It is translated as CASRPGLNYGYTF.

The CDR3 bases are TGTGCCAGCACGGTATCCTACGAGCAGTACTTC. It specifies CASTVSYEQYF. This chain uses TRBV6-1 with TRBJ2-7; D is unclear. Germline assignment: CDR1 MNHNS and CDR2 SASEGT. V was trimmed by 7 bases and J by 1 base, leaving 5 bases between them. This CDR3 spans 11 amino acids.

Comment on this clone: Other DNA sequences in this specimen translate into the identical CDR3. This sequence joins TRBV5-1 and TRBJ2-7; D remains ambiguous. The V end lost 0 bases, the J end lost 3 bases, and 4 bases lay between the germline ends. CDR1 is SGHRS, CDR2 YFSETQ, per germline. The CDR3 has 12 residues. The CDR3 nucleotides read TGCGCCAGCAGCTTGGGGGGCTACGAGCAGTACTTC. It specifies CASSLGGYEQYF.

The CDR3 here is CASRTTGTGGDGGYTF. CDR3 nucleotide sequence: TGTGCCAGCAGAACGACCGGGACAGGGGGCGACGGTGGCTACACCTTC. The gene calls are TRBV7-9 and TRBJ1-2; 12 bases map to TRBD1. In germline, CDR1 is SEHNR, CDR2 FQNEAQ (reference sequence). V shed 6 bases, J shed 7 bases, and the junction held 12 bases outside the gene matches. CDR3 length equals 16 residues.

This clone has just one count. The V gene is TRBV2, the J gene TRBJ1-1; 10 bases are a match to TRBD1. CDR1 and CDR2 from the germline V gene are SNHLY and FYNNEI. Losses at the gene ends were 5 bases for V and 5 bases for J; bases not matched to a gene: 8. The CDR3 is 15 residues long. For the CDR3, the DNA is TGTGCCAGCAGTAACCGACAGGGGGCAGGAACTGAAGCTTTCTTT. It is translated as CASSNRQGAGTEAFF. The full variable domain, in which reference TRBV2 and TRBJ1-1 provide the parts outside the CDR3, is EPEVTQTPSHQVTQMGQEVILRCVPISNHLYFYWYRQILGQKVEFLVSFYNNEISEKSEIFDDQFSVERPDGSNFTLKIRSTKLEDSAMYFCASSNRQGAGTEAFFGQGTRLTVV.

This rearrangement joins TRBV5-6 to TRBJ2-3; either TRBD1 or TRBD2 may supply D (6 bases each). The CDR3 runs to 18 residues. Germline CDR1 reads SGHDT; CDR2 reads YYEEEE. V was trimmed by 2 bases and J by 5 bases, leaving 24 bases between them. DNA of the CDR3: TGTGCCAGCAGCTTATCAGTGGGCCGGGGGCCCTTCAGAGATACGCAGTATTTT. Translated, it gives CASSLSVGRGPFRDTQYF.

The V and J genes are TRBV7-2 and TRBJ2-3; possible D gene TRBD2, 7 bases. CDR1 SGHTA and CDR2 FQGNSA come from the germline V gene. The CDR3 spans 18 residues. The V end lost 3 bases, the J end lost 6 bases, and 25 bases lay between the germline ends. CDR3 loop: CASSLQQPGRGPFDTQYF. Here the CDR3 DNA reads TGTGCCAGCAGCTTGCAGCAACCCGGGCGGGGGCCGTTTGATACGCAGTATTTT.

V usage is TRBV6-1 and J usage is TRBJ1-2; D remains unclear. CDR3 length equals 14 residues. The ends were cut back, 2 bases at V and 2 bases at J, with 9 bases in the middle. The V gene's germline CDR1 is MNHNS and CDR2 SASEGT. The CDR3 region is CASSEWVGNYGYTF. The CDR3 DNA follows: TGTGCCAGCAGTGAATGGGTGGGGAACTATGGCTACACCTTC.

The chain employs TRBV27 and TRBJ2-2; D unclear. The V and J ends lost 3 bases and 3 bases respectively, with 2 bases between them. In germline, CDR1 is MNHEY, CDR2 SMNVEV (reference sequence). CDR3 length: 12 amino acids. CDR3 loop: CASSFYTGELFF. The CDR3 nucleotides read TGTGCCAGCAGTTTTTACACCGGGGAGCTGTTTTTT.

The V call is TRBV19, the J call TRBJ1-2; a weak D match, TRBD1 (5 bases). The germline V gene encodes CDR1 LNHDA and CDR2 SQIVND (reference sequence). Trimming shortened V by 1 base and J by 6 bases, and 9 bases separated the two germline ends. The CDR3 is made up of 13 amino acids. The CDR3 nucleotides are TGTGCCAGTAGTATAGTCTTAGGGGATGGCTACACCTTC. This translates into CASSIVLGDGYTF.

The rearrangement uses TRBV2 and TRBJ2-5; D may match TRBD1 or TRBD2 (5 bases each). Looked up from germline, CDR1 is SNHLY and CDR2 is FYNNEI. The germline V and J ends were trimmed by 7 bases and 2 bases, with 8 bases remaining between them. The CDR3 runs to 12 residues. The CDR3 loop reads CASMGVQETQYF. The CDR3 coding sequence is TGTGCCAGCATGGGGGTGCAAGAGACCCAGTACTTC.